In its sample, the clone carrying this T cell receptor beta chain ranks as medium-sized (0.01 to 0.1%). The target antigen is unknown. The sample belongs to a study of OX40 agonist ivuxolimab in advanced cancers. On the study more broadly: From roughly 20 to 79 years was the age range, with a mean of roughly 59 years, and around 84% were male.

Looked up from germline, CDR1 is MDHEN and CDR2 is SYDVKM. With 3 bases removed from V and 6 bases from J, the gap between germline ends came to 23 bases. The CDR3 contains 17 residues. Sequencing used immunoSEQ multiplex PCR; TCRdb keeps in-frame clones, though not all of them. The sample comprises 55,000 to 75,000 clones, 91% of which are singletons, and approximately 4.2% rests with the top ten. Study-level results: Dosing at 0.1 to 3.0 mg/kg was accompanied by clonal expansion of CD4+ and CD8+ blood T cells by week 6. Relative to CD4+ cells, CD8+ T cells on average had more expanded clones. No antigen was identified for the clonally expanded peripheral T cells.

The source of this sequence is an adult with an advanced solid tumor such as melanoma, head and neck, liver or kidney cancer. V is TRBV28 and J is TRBJ1-1, with D possibly matching TRBD1 (5 bases). Material: CD4+ or CD8+ T cells sorted from blood, obtained in a trial of the OX40 agonist ivuxolimab. In nucleotides, the CDR3 is TGTGCCAGCAGTTTGGGGGACTTGGGGACCGCCGCCTCTGAAGCTTTCTTT. This codes for CASSLGDLGTAASEAFF. The whole variable domain, remainder taken from reference TRBV28 and TRBJ1-1, is DVKVTQSSRYLVKRTGEKVFLECVQDMDHENMFWYRQDPGLGLRLIYFSYDVKMKEKGDIPEGYSVSREKKERFSLILESASTNQTSMYLCASSLGDLGTAASEAFFGQGTRLTVV.